The entry below describes one T cell receptor beta chain. Method: immunoSEQ multiplex PCR; TCRdb's copy keeps in-frame clones and lacks some. This sample has roughly 260,000 clones, with roughly nine tenths found just once. The CDR3 spans 13 residues. With 4 bases clipped from V and 2 bases from J, the junction kept 1 base outside the gene matches. Germline V lookup: CDR1 SGDLS, CDR2 YYNGEE. The sample originates from a study of blood T cell repertoires in COVID-19. The clonotype originates from a man between 60 and 70 years old who had recovered from COVID-19. This rearrangement joins TRBV9 to TRBJ2-7; TRBD2 matches 9 bases. Material: peripheral blood. CDR3 residues: CASSRGGAYEQYF. CDR3 bases: TGTGCCAGCAGCCGCGGGGGGGCCTACGAGCAGTACTTC.